This T cell receptor beta chain was profiled in a study of T-cell reconstitution after alpha-beta-depleted transplantation in children. General study results and limits: TCRbeta diversity was high at day 60 in some patients (a result of surviving recipient T cells and thymic progenitors).

This clonotype appeared a few times. What it binds is unknown. As it was prepared, the TCRbeta library received unique molecular identifiers. TCRdb passed the PCR reads through MiXCR, listing each CDR3 protein once. The data show about 200,000 distinct CDR3 sequences, roughly 6.6% seen once. Sequencing used PBMCs, obtained before TCRalphabeta/CD19-depleted stem cell transplant. The sequence was obtained from a boy under 10 years old with acute lymphoblastic leukemia, due to receive a stem cell transplant.

The CDR3 region is CSASRDYLYEQYF. The CDR3 bases are TGCAGTGCTAGCCGGGACTACCTCTACGAGCAGTACTTC. This sequence joins TRBV20-1 and TRBJ2-7; TRBD2 matches 7 bases. Per germline, CDR1 DFQATT and CDR2 SNEGSKA (reference sequence). This CDR3 spans 13 amino acids. The J segment lost 3 bases and the V segment lost 3 bases, leaving 5 bases of the junction unmatched.